The clone carrying this T cell receptor (beta chain) was seen only a few times. No antigen is known for it. This specimen comes from a study of shared clonotypes between healthy human individuals. Points from the study as a whole: When compared with the clonotypes that were shared by all four sorted-subset donors, the non-shared clonotypes turned out to have lower generation probabilities.

Measured with immunoSEQ multiplex PCR; TCRdb has only the in-frame clones, and not every one. The sample consists of around 1.9 million clones, about 92% of them appearing once. V shed 2 bases and J shed 2 bases, with 7 bases lying between them. This CDR3 contains 13 residues. From germline, CDR1 is SGHVS and CDR2 FNYEAQ. CD45RO-negative CD8 cells positively selected for CCR7 made up the naive population, which excluded terminally differentiated effector memory CD45RA+ cells. V is TRBV7-6 and J is TRBJ2-7; D might be TRBD1 (6 bases). The sequenced material came from naive CD8+ T cells from PBMCs. This clonotype was obtained from a man aged 18-30 years in good health. Some clones in this sample may be carry-over from other donors' samples. The CDR3 loop reads CASSLRDTYEQYF. CDR3 nucleotide sequence: TGTGCCAGCAGCTTAAGGGACACCTACGAGCAGTACTTC.